There are a few counts of the clone carrying this T cell receptor beta chain. Its antigen is currently unknown. TCRdb re-analysed the 5' RACE reads in MiXCR, keeping a single row per CDR3 protein. This table has more than 250,000 distinct CDR3 sequences, under 8.5% appearing once. The germline V gene has CDR1 DFQATT and CDR2 SNEGSKA (reference sequence). V was cut by 5 bases and J by 3 bases, with 17 bases left in between. The CDR3 loop spans 14 amino acids. This entry belongs to a study of CD8 T cells in ankylosing spondylitis. The study's findings and limits: Seemingly characteristic of ankylosing spondylitis blood was a TCR beta motif consisting of under 10 highly homologous variants.

Sequenced sample: blood, either unsorted or a sorted T cell fraction (not recorded which). This receptor was identified in a male donor with ankylosing spondylitis. The chain recombines TRBV20-1 with TRBJ2-7; D remains unclear. The CDR3 here is CSAQTASRSYEQYF. CDR3 DNA: TGCAGTGCTCAGACGGCTTCGCGCAGCTACGAGCAGTACTTC.